One sample yielded the 31 T cell receptor beta chains listed below, sequenced in a study of OX40 agonist ivuxolimab in advanced cancers. Libraries came from the immunoSEQ multiplex PCR assay. Here the immuneACCESS table is served through TCRdb, limited to in-frame sequences with V and J called. Missing clones are a known gap in these copies; in checked studies unresolved V genes cover under half, and the rest lacks a known reason. This sample has 60,000 to 75,000 clones in its table, and approximately 90% of those were observed once. The leading ten clones occupy around 1% of the sample. The input for sequencing was CD4+ or CD8+ T cells sorted from blood, taken in a trial of the OX40 agonist ivuxolimab. These receptors came from an adult with an advanced solid tumor such as melanoma, head and neck, liver or kidney cancer.

The chain recombines TRBV18 with TRBJ2-3; D is unclear. CDR1 KGHSH and CDR2 LQKENI come from the germline V gene. The CDR3 extends over 15 amino acids. Trimming shortened V by 3 bases and J by 3 bases, and 13 bases separated the two germline ends. The CDR3 loop is CASSPMGIGTDTQYF. The CDR3 DNA follows: TGTGCCAGCTCACCTATGGGGATAGGGACAGATACGCAGTATTTT.

The chain employs TRBV5-1 and TRBJ1-4; 9 positions match TRBD1. J lost 8 bases, V lost 3 bases, and 5 bases had no gene match. Germline V lookup: CDR1 SGHRS, CDR2 YFSETQ. The CDR3 spans 14 residues. The CDR3 bases are TGCGCCAGCAGCTCGGACAGGGGAGACGAAAAACTGTTTTTT. Translated: CASSSDRGDEKLFF.

The rearrangement uses TRBV30 and TRBJ2-5, with 9 bases matching TRBD1. Trimming cost V 4 bases and J 8 bases; bases outside gene matches: 14. The CDR3 runs to 15 residues. Germline CDR1 reads GTSNPN; CDR2 reads SVGIG (reference sequence). The CDR3 reads CAWTDQDRGSGTQYF. For the CDR3, the DNA is TGTGCCTGGACCGACCAGGACAGGGGCTCGGGTACCCAGTACTTC.

The rearrangement joins TRBV5-1 to TRBJ2-1; a weak D match, TRBD1 (6 bases). The CDR3 length is 14 residues. Germline values: CDR1 SGHRS, CDR2 YFSETQ. Trimming took 6 bases from V and 2 from J, leaving 12 bases between them. DNA of the CDR3: TGCGCCAGCATGGAACAGGGAGCCTACAATGAGCAGTTCTTC. Its protein is CASMEQGAYNEQFF. The variable domain in full, with the rest retrieved from reference TRBV5-1 and TRBJ2-1, is KAGVTQTPRYLIKTRGQQVTLSCSPISGHRSVSWYQQTPGQGLQFLFEYFSETQRNKGNFPGRFSGRQFSNSRSEMNVSTLELGDSALYLCASMEQGAYNEQFFGPGTRLTVL.

The chain uses TRBV19 and TRBJ2-7; D gene uncertain. The CDR3 sequence is 13 residues long. The germline V gene encodes CDR1 LNHDA and CDR2 SQIVND (reference sequence). Trimming stripped 2 bases from V and 2 bases from J, with 7 bases between. The CDR3 DNA sequence: TGTGCCAGTAGTATAAGGGAAACCTACGAGCAGTACTTC. Translated: CASSIRETYEQYF.

This chain connects TRBV6-6 to TRBJ2-1; D call uncertain. Looked up from germline, CDR1 is MNHNY and CDR2 is SVGAGI (reference sequence). Trimming left V 6 bases short and J 6 bases short, with 12 bases between. The CDR3 is 13 amino acids. The CDR3 protein is CASSKTMPNEQFF. CDR3 DNA: TGTGCCAGCAGCAAAACCATGCCCAATGAGCAGTTCTTC.

This chain connects TRBV5-1 to TRBJ2-2; 7 nucleotides match TRBD1. Germline CDR1 and CDR2: SGHRS and YFSETQ. The CDR3 is made up of 14 amino acids. V lost 5 bases, J lost 1 base, and 2 bases stayed unmatched. The CDR3 loop is CASRQGMNTGELFF. The DNA of the CDR3 is TGCGCCAGCAGACAGGGGATGAACACCGGGGAGCTGTTTTTT.

The rearrangement joins TRBV30 to TRBJ2-1, with TRBD1 as a possible D gene (6 bases). CDR1 is GTSNPN, CDR2 SVGIG, per germline (reference sequence). The CDR3 runs 18 residues. V dropped 3 bases and J dropped 6 bases, with 27 bases sitting between them. Written as DNA, the CDR3 is TGTGCCTGGAGAGGAGACACAGGACAGTTCCATGGCGCCAATGAGCAGTTCTTC. As protein: CAWRGDTGQFHGANEQFF.

J is TRBJ1-4 and V is TRBV5-1, with D uncertain. CDR3 length equals 15 residues. Between the trimmed V and J ends, which lost 0 bases and 0 bases, there was a span of 6 bases. Germline CDR1 reads SGHRS; CDR2 reads YFSETQ. The CDR3, as DNA: TGCGCCAGCAGCTTGGAAGGTGCAACTAATGAAAAACTGTTTTTT. It yields the protein CASSLEGATNEKLFF.

This chain links TRBV4-1 with TRBJ2-1; D call uncertain. Between the trimmed V and J ends, which lost 0 bases and 1 base, there was a span of 10 bases. CDR1 MGHRA and CDR2 YSYEKL come from the germline V gene. The CDR3 covers 16 residues. The CDR3 bases are TGCGCCAGCAGCCAAGATTCACAGCAATCCTACAATGAGCAGTTCTTC. Translating it yields CASSQDSQQSYNEQFF.

The genes are TRBV30 and TRBJ2-7; D unclear. Germline values: CDR1 GTSNPN, CDR2 SVGIG (reference sequence). This CDR3 is built from 12 residues. Trimming pared 2 bases from V and 5 bases from J, leaving 10 bases between. This chain's CDR3 is CAWSLFRDEQYF. The CDR3 bases are TGTGCCTGGAGTTTGTTTCGAGACGAGCAGTACTTC.

The genes are TRBV7-3 and TRBJ1-1; D is unresolved. In germline, CDR1 is SGHTA, CDR2 FQGTGA. This CDR3 has 13 amino acids. Trimming cost V 0 bases and J 4 bases, with 6 bases left between them. CDR3 region: CASSLTTSTEAFF. The CDR3 nucleotides read TGTGCCAGCAGCTTAACGACTTCCACTGAAGCTTTCTTT.

This clone occurred a few times. The gene calls are TRBV7-9 and TRBJ2-1; 9 bases are a match to TRBD2. The germline V gene has CDR1 SEHNR and CDR2 FQNEAQ (reference sequence). The V gene end was trimmed by 5 bases and the J gene end by 4 bases; junction bases not matched to a gene: 6. The CDR3 extends over 15 amino acids. For the CDR3, the DNA is TGTGCCAGCAGCCGGGCTAGCGGGGAATACAATGAGCAGTTCTTC. It encodes CASSRASGEYNEQFF.

This chain connects TRBV10-3 to TRBJ2-2; 7 bases match TRBD1. V dropped 6 bases and J dropped 5; count of bases not matched to a gene: 6. CDR1 and CDR2 from the germline V gene are ENHRY and SYGVKD. The CDR3 spans 14 residues. The CDR3 loop is CAIRPDRETGELFF. The CDR3 DNA reads as TGTGCCATCAGACCCGACAGGGAAACCGGGGAGCTGTTTTTT.

The chain joins TRBV5-1 to TRBJ1-1; D gene uncertain. The V end lost 2 bases, the J end lost 1 base, and 6 bases lay between the germline ends. The CDR3 spans 13 residues. Germline loops: CDR1 SGHRS, CDR2 YFSETQ. The CDR3: CASSFESNTEAFF. The CDR3 DNA is TGCGCCAGCAGCTTCGAGTCGAACACTGAAGCTTTCTTT.

A remark on this clone: Other nucleotide sequences from this sample produce the same CDR3. V usage is TRBV5-1 and J usage is TRBJ1-2; 11 bases line up with TRBD1. After removal of 4 bases from V and 7 bases from J, the junction contained 6 bases not matched to a gene. Germline CDR1 SGHRS, CDR2 YFSETQ. The CDR3 spans 14 residues. The CDR3 nucleotides are TGCGCCAGCAGCCTGGCCGGGACAGGGGGTGGCTACACCTTC. Translating gives CASSLAGTGGGYTF.

This clone was recorded once. This sequence joins TRBV9 and TRBJ2-2, with 7 bases that match TRBD2. With 1 base clipped from V and 6 bases from J, the junction kept 3 bases outside the gene matches. The CDR3 runs 14 residues. Germline CDR1 and CDR2: SGDLS and YYNGEE. CDR3 region: CASSVLAVSGELFF. CDR3 DNA: TGTGCCAGCAGCGTACTAGCGGTTTCCGGGGAGCTGTTTTTT. The variable domain in full, completed from reference TRBV9 and TRBJ2-2, reads DSGVTQTPKHLITATGQRVTLRCSPRSGDLSVYWYQQSLDQGLQFLIQYYNGEERAKGNILERFSAQQFPDLHSELNLSSLELGDSALYFCASSVLAVSGELFFGEGSRLTVL.

V usage is TRBV6-1 and J usage is TRBJ2-7; 7 nucleotides line up with TRBD1. J gave up 4 bases and V 1 base, and 4 bases lay outside the gene matches. The CDR3 runs to 14 residues. Germline V gene data show CDR1 as MNHNS and CDR2 as SASEGT. The CDR3 region is CASSEVRGLYEQYF. The CDR3 bases are TGTGCCAGCAGTGAAGTGAGGGGGCTTTACGAGCAGTACTTC.

This rearrangement joins TRBV11-2 to TRBJ1-4; D is possibly TRBD1 (5 bases). This CDR3 is 14 amino acids long. Germline-derived CDR1 and CDR2 are SGHAT and FQNNGV. Deletions cut 6 bases from V and 8 bases from J, with 16 bases between. CDR3 sequence reads: CASRLGVGGEKLFF. The CDR3 coding sequence is TGTGCCAGCAGACTGGGGGTAGGAGGAGAAAAACTGTTTTTT.

The V gene is TRBV29-1, the J gene TRBJ2-1; D is uncertain. The CDR3 is made up of 13 amino acids. Trimming stripped 3 bases from V and 5 bases from J, with 11 bases between. CDR1 SQVTM and CDR2 ANQGSEA come from the germline V gene. The CDR3 region is CSVDRSDHNEQFF. In DNA, the CDR3 is TGCAGCGTTGATCGGTCAGACCACAATGAGCAGTTCTTC.

V is TRBV4-1 and J is TRBJ2-1; TRBD1 matches at 7 bases. V gave up 4 bases and J gave up 2 bases; unmatched junction bases: 2. CDR1 is MGHRA and CDR2 is YSYEKL in the germline V gene. This CDR3 is 14 amino acids long. CDR3 sequence reads: CASSPGQAYNEQFF. The CDR3 DNA is TGCGCCAGCAGCCCCGGACAGGCCTACAATGAGCAGTTCTTC.

This clone appeared a few times. The genes are TRBV7-9 and TRBJ1-1; D is unclear. The ends were cut back, 3 bases at V and 3 bases at J, with 5 bases in the middle. The germline V gene has CDR1 SEHNR and CDR2 FQNEAQ (reference sequence). The CDR3 loop spans 12 amino acids. As DNA, the CDR3 is TGTGCCAGCAGCTTCCTGGACACTGAAGCTTTCTTT. This gives the protein CASSFLDTEAFF.

This chain links TRBV10-3 with TRBJ1-1; the match to TRBD1 covers 10 bases. The V segment lost 5 bases and the J segment 6 bases; nucleotides outside the gene matches: 12. CDR1 and CDR2 (germline): ENHRY, SYGVKD. The CDR3 has 16 residues. The CDR3 loop is CAISIKQGQGSSEAFF. CDR3 bases: TGTGCCATCAGTATCAAACAGGGACAGGGGTCTTCTGAAGCTTTCTTT.

This clone was counted a few times. V usage is TRBV6-6 and J usage is TRBJ2-7, with 8 bases lining up with TRBD1. V lost 5 bases, J lost 3 bases, and 6 bases stayed unmatched. CDR3 length: 14 amino acids. Germline CDR1 reads MNHNY; CDR2 reads SVGAGI (reference sequence). CDR3 coding DNA: TGTGCCAGCAGTACGGACAGGGTAGGCTACGAGCAGTACTTC. As protein: CASSTDRVGYEQYF.

In this sample, this clone turned up once. The chain joins TRBV5-1 to TRBJ2-7, with 8 bases matching TRBD1. V lost 4 bases, J lost 2 bases, and 8 bases stayed unmatched. Germline V gene data show CDR1 as SGHRS and CDR2 as YFSETQ. CDR3 size: 15 residues. CDR3 nucleotides: TGCGCCAGCAGCCAGGGACAGGCACGGACCTACGAGCAGTACTTC. This sequence encodes CASSQGQARTYEQYF. Looking up the rest from reference TRBV5-1 and TRBJ2-7 gives the full variable domain: KAGVTQTPRYLIKTRGQQVTLSCSPISGHRSVSWYQQTPGQGLQFLFEYFSETQRNKGNFPGRFSGRQFSNSRSEMNVSTLELGDSALYLCASSQGQARTYEQYFGPGTRLTVT.

The chain recombines TRBV25-1 with TRBJ2-1; tentative D call: TRBD1 (5 bases). This CDR3 contains 14 residues. Between the trimmed V and J ends, which lost 7 bases and 2 bases, there was a span of 12 bases. Germline CDR1 and CDR2: MGHDK and SYGVNS. The CDR3 region has the DNA TGTGCCAGCACCAGGGATCCCCCCTACAATGAGCAGTTCTTC. Its protein product is CASTRDPPYNEQFF.

The genes are TRBV7-3 and TRBJ1-2; perhaps TRBD1 as D (6 bases). The CDR3 is 13 amino acids. Germline V CDR1 and CDR2: SGHTA, FQGTGA. V was clipped by 5 bases and J by 1 base, with 8 bases between them. Here the CDR3 reads CASSKDSNYGYTF. The CDR3 bases are TGTGCCAGCAGCAAGGACAGTAACTATGGCTACACCTTC.

This clone turned up a few times. The J gene is TRBJ2-1, the V gene TRBV7-2, with TRBD2 matching 7 bases. In germline, CDR1 is SGHTA, CDR2 FQGNSA. Unmatched junction bases numbered 13, after V lost 5 bases and J lost 15 bases. The CDR3 is 13 amino acids. CDR3 bases: TGTGCCAGCAGCCCGTTTGGGAGCGGGGTACTGTTCTTC. Its protein is CASSPFGSGVLFF.

V and J are TRBV6-6 and TRBJ2-7; the D gene is possibly TRBD2 (5 bases). V was pared by 3 bases and J by 3 bases, with 6 bases between. This CDR3 region has 12 residues. CDR1 is MNHNY and CDR2 is SVGAGI in the germline V gene (reference sequence). CDR3 DNA: TGTGCCAGCAGTTATGCGGGCTACGAGCAGTACTTC. It specifies CASSYAGYEQYF.

The chain recombines TRBV9 with TRBJ1-2, with TRBD1 identical over 9 bases. The CDR3 is 13 residues long. In germline, CDR1 is SGDLS, CDR2 YYNGEE. J lost 6 bases, V lost 3 bases, and 3 bases had no gene match. The CDR3 region is CASSGQGEDGYTF. The CDR3 bases are TGTGCCAGCAGCGGACAGGGGGAGGATGGCTACACCTTC.

The V gene is TRBV6-6, the J gene TRBJ2-3; D remains ambiguous. With 8 bases removed from V and 2 bases from J, the gap between germline ends came to 5 bases. CDR3 length equals 11 residues. The germline CDR1 and CDR2 sequences are MNHNY and SVGAGI (reference sequence). The CDR3, as DNA: TGTGCCAGCGGGGACACAGATACGCAGTATTTT. It encodes CASGDTDTQYF.